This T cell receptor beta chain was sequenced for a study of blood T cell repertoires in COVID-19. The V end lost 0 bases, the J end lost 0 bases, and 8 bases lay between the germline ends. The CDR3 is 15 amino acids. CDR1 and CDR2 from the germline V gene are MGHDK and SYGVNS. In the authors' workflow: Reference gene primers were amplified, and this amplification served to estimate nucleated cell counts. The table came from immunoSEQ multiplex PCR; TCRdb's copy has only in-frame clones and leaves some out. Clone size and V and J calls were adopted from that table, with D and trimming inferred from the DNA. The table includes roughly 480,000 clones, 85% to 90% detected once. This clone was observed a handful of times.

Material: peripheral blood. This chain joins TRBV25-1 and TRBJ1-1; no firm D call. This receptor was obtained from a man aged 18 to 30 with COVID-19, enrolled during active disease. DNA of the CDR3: TGTGCCAGCAGTGAATATGGGCAGTTGAACACTGAAGCTTTCTTT. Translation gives CASSEYGQLNTEAFF.